The clone carrying this T cell receptor beta chain has only one observation. This CDR3 is 15 amino acids long. Trimming shortened V by 5 bases and J by 4 bases, and 17 bases separated the two germline ends. Per germline, CDR1 LGHNT and CDR2 FRNRAP. The data were obtained in a study of blood T cell repertoires in COVID-19. Study background: Donors in the United States, Italy and Spain gave samples during acute or convalescent COVID-19. The cDNA or gDNA used as material had been derived from T cells, B-cell-depleted T cells, or PBMCs.

Authors' analysis steps: Estimates of nucleated cell counts were drawn from the amplification of reference gene primers. Assay used: immunoSEQ multiplex PCR; TCRdb lists only in-frame clones, some missing. V, J and clone size reflect that table, while D and trimming were determined from the DNA. The table lists approximately 89,000 clones, over 65% of them singletons. The receptor comes from a human donor in a cohort sampled during active COVID-19. Sequencing used peripheral blood. The rearrangement links TRBV12-5 to TRBJ2-5; a possible D gene is TRBD2 (6 bases). The CDR3 reads CASGPGVGFGETQYF. Here the CDR3 DNA reads TGTGCTAGTGGTCCGGGGGTGGGGTTCGGAGAGACCCAGTACTTC.